Reported below is one T cell receptor (beta chain). Its specificity is unknown. This record comes from a study of T-cell memory formation after mild COVID-19. The wider study: Largely donor-specific sequence clusters came from two donors.

V was shortened by 6 bases and J by 6 bases, with 17 bases between the two germline ends. The CDR3 covers 13 residues. The germline V gene encodes CDR1 DFQATT and CDR2 SNEGSKA (reference sequence). Constant-segment-primed 5'RACE gave TCR alpha and TCR beta cDNA libraries with sample barcodes and UMIs. TCRdb analysed the 5' RACE reads with MiXCR anew, one entry per CDR3 protein. The sample lists tens of thousands of distinct CDR3 sequences; 16% were seen once. The study's findings and limits: The CD4+ clones that contracted clustered mainly within CM and EM, and the CD8+ clones concentrated in EMRA. The authors left the SARS-CoV-2 specificity of second-wave clones peaking on day 37 unconfirmed.

The sequence was collected from an adult woman who had mild COVID-19 (a few samples of this study predate the infection). Cell type and time point are not known. The chain uses TRBV20-1 and TRBJ1-1; D is undetermined. Specimen: PBMCs or a T cell subset sorted from them (not recorded which). The CDR3 sequence is CSAPEGGRSEAFF. DNA of the CDR3: TGCAGTGCCCCCGAGGGAGGGCGGTCTGAAGCTTTCTTT.